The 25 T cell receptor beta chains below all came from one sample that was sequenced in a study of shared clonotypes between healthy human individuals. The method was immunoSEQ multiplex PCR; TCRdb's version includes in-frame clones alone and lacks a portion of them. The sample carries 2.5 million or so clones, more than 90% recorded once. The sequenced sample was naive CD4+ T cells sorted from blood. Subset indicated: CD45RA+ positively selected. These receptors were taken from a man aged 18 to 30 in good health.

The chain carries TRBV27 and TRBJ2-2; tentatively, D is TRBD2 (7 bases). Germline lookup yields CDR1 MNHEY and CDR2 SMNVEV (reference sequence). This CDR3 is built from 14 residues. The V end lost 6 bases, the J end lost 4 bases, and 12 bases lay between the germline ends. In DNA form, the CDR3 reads TGTGCCAGCAGCGGAGGGGGGGGCACCGGGGAGCTGTTTTTT. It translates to CASSGGGGTGELFF.

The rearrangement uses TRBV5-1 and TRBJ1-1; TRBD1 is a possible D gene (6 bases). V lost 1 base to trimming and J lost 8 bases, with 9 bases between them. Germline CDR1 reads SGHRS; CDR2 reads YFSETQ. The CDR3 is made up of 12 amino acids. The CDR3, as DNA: TGCGCCAGCAGCTTGATAGGGGGAGAAGCTTTCTTT. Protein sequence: CASSLIGGEAFF.

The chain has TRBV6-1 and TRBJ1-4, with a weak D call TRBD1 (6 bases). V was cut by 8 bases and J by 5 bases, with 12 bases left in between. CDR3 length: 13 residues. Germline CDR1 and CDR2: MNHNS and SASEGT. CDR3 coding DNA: TGTGCCAGCCGGAGGGGGGTCAATGAAAAACTGTTTTTT. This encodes CASRRGVNEKLFF.

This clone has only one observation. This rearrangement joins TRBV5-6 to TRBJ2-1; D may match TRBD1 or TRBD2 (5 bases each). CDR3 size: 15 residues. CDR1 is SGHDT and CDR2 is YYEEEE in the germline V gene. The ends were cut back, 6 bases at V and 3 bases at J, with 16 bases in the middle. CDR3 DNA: TGTGCCAGCACCAACGACGGGACCTACTACAATGAGCAGTTCTTC. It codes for CASTNDGTYYNEQFF.

CDR3 amino acids: CASSLGQRPTEAFF. Here the CDR3 DNA reads TGTGCCAGCAGCTTAGGACAGAGACCTACTGAAGCTTTCTTT. The chain couples TRBV7-9 to TRBJ1-1, with D tentatively TRBD1 (5 bases). The CDR3 has 14 residues. CDR1 is SEHNR and CDR2 is FQNEAQ in the germline V gene (reference sequence). V was trimmed by 1 base and J by 5 bases, leaving 11 bases between them.

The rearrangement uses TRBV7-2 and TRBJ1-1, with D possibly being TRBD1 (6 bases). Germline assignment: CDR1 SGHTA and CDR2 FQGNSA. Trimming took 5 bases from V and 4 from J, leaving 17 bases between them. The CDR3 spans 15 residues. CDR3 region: CASSVTGGLGTEAFF. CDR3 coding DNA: TGTGCCAGCAGCGTTACGGGGGGCTTGGGCACTGAAGCTTTCTTT. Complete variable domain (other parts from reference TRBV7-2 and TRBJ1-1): GAGVSQSPSNKVTEKGKDVELRCDPISGHTALYWYRQSLGQGLEFLIYFQGNSAPDKSGLPSDRFSAERTGGSVSTLTIQRTQQEDSAVYLCASSVTGGLGTEAFFGQGTRLTVV.

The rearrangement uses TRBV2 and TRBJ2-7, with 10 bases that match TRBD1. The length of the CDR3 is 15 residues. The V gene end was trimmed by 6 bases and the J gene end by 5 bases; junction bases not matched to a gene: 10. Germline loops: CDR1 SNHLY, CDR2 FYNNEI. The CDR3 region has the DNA TGTGCCAGCAGCGAACTCCGGGGACAGGGGAACGAGCAGTACTTC. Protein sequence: CASSELRGQGNEQYF.

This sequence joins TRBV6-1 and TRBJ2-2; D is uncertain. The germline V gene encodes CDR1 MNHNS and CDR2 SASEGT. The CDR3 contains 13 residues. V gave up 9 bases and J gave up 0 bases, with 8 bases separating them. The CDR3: CASEPPNTGELFF. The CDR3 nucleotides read TGTGCCAGTGAGCCACCGAACACCGGGGAGCTGTTTTTT.

The CDR3, as DNA: TGTGCCCAAACCGGGGAGCTGTTTTTT. Its protein product is CAQTGELFF. The chain couples TRBV19 to TRBJ2-2; no definite D call. The CDR3 contains 9 residues. Trimming left V 11 bases short and J 5 bases short, with 3 bases between. Germline assignment: CDR1 LNHDA and CDR2 SQIVND (reference sequence).

CDR3 residues: CASSPRGDGELFF. In DNA, the CDR3 is TGTGCCAGCTCACCACGAGGCGACGGGGAGCTGTTTTTT. The rearrangement joins TRBV18 to TRBJ2-2, with D uncertain. Germline V CDR1 and CDR2: KGHSH, LQKENI. Deletions cut 1 base from V and 7 bases from J, with 7 bases between. The CDR3 spans 13 residues.

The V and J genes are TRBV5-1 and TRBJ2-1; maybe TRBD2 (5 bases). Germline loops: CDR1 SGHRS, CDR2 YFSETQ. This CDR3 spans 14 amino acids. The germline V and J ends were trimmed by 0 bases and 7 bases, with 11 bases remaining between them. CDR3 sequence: CASSLGTGRNEQFF. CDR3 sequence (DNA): TGCGCCAGCAGCTTGGGTACGGGGAGAAATGAGCAGTTCTTC.

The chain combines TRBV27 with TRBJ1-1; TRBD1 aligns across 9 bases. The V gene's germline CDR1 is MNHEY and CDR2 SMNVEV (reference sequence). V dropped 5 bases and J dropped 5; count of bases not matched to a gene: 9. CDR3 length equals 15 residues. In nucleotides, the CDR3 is TGTGCCAGCAGTCTACCTGGGACAGGGCGGACTGAAGCTTTCTTT. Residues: CASSLPGTGRTEAFF.

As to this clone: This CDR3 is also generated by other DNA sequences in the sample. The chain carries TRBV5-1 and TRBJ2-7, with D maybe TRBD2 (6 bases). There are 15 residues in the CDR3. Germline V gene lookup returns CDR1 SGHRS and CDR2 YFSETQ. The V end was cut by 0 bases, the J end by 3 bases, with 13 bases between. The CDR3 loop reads CASSLGGAGSYEQYF. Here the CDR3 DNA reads TGCGCCAGCAGCTTGGGGGGTGCGGGGAGCTACGAGCAGTACTTC.

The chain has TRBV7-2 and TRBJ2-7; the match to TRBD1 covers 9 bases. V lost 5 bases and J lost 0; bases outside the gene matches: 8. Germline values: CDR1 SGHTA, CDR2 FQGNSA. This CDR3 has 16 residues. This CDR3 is CASSISRDRVSYEQYF. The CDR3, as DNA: TGTGCCAGCAGCATAAGCCGGGACAGGGTCTCCTACGAGCAGTACTTC. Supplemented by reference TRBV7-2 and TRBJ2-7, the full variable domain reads GAGVSQSPSNKVTEKGKDVELRCDPISGHTALYWYRQSLGQGLEFLIYFQGNSAPDKSGLPSDRFSAERTGGSVSTLTIQRTQQEDSAVYLCASSISRDRVSYEQYFGPGTRLTVT.

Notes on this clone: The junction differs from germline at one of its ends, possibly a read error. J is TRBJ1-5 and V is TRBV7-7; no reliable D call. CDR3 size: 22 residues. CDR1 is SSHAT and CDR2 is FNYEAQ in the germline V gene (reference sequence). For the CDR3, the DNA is TGTGCTAGCAGCTTAGAAAATTCGAGAAGGGTACTTTTGAGTAGTCGCAATCAGCCCCAGCATTTT. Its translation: CASSLENSRRVLLSSRNQPQHF.

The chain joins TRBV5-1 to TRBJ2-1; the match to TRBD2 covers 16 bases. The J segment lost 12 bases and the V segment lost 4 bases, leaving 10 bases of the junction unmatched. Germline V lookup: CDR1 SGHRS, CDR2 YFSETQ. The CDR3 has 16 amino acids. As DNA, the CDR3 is TGCGCCAGCAGCATCGGGACTAGCGGGGGGGCCGCGGCGCAGTTCTTC. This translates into CASSIGTSGGAAAQFF.

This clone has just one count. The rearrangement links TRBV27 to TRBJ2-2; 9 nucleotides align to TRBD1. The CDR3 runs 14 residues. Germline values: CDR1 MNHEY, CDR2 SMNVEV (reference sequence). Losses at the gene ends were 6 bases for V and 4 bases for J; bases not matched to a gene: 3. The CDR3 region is CASSRTGATGELFF. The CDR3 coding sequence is TGTGCCAGCAGCCGGACAGGGGCCACCGGGGAGCTGTTTTTT.

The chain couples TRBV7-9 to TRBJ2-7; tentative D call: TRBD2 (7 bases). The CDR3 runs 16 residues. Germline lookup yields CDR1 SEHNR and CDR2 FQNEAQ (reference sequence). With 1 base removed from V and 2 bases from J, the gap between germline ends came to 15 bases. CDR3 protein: CASSLVPGGPTYEQYF. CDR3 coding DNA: TGTGCCAGCAGCTTAGTACCCGGGGGGCCAACCTACGAGCAGTACTTC.

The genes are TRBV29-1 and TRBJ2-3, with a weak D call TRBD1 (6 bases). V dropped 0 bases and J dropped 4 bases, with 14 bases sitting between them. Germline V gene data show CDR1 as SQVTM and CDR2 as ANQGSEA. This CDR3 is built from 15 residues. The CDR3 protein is CSVEDPTGSPDTQYF. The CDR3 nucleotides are TGCAGCGTTGAAGACCCCACAGGGTCCCCAGATACGCAGTATTTT.

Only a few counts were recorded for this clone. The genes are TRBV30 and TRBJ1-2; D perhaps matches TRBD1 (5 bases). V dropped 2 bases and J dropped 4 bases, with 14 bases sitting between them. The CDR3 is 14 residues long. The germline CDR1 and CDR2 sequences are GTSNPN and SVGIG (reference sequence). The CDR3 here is CAWSKRGGGYGYTF. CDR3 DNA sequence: TGTGCCTGGAGTAAGAGGGGAGGAGGCTATGGCTACACCTTC.

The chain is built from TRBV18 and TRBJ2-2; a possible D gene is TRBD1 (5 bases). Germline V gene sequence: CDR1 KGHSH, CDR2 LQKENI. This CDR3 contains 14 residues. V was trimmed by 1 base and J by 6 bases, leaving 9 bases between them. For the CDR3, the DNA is TGTGCCAGCTCACCACTCAGGGAAGCCGGGGAGCTGTTTTTT. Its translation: CASSPLREAGELFF. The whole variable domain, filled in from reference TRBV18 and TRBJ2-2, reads NAGVMQNPRHLVRRRGQEARLRCSPMKGHSHVYWYRQLPEEGLKFMVYLQKENIIDESGMPKERFSAEFPKEGPSILRIQQVVRGDSAAYFCASSPLREAGELFFGEGSRLTVL.

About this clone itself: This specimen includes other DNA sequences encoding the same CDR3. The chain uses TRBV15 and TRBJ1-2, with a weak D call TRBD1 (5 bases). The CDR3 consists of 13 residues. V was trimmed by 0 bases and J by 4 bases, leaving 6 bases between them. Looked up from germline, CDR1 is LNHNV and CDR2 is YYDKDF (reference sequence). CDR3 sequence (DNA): TGTGCCACCAGCAGAGACAGGGTCTATGGCTACACCTTC. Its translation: CATSRDRVYGYTF.

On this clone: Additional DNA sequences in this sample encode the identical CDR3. CDR3 sequence: CASSGLNNEQFF. In DNA form, the CDR3 reads TGTGCCAGCAGTGGACTTAACAATGAGCAGTTCTTC. The chain employs TRBV6-1 and TRBJ2-1; no clear D. The germline CDR1 and CDR2 sequences are MNHNS and SASEGT. Trimming left V 4 bases short and J 5 bases short, with 6 bases between. The CDR3 totals 12 residues.

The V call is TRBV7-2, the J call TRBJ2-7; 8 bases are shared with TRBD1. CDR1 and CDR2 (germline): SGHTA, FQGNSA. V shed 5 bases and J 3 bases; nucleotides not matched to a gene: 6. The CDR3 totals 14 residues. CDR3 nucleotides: TGTGCCAGCAGCGCTCCCACAGGGGGCTACGAGCAGTACTTC. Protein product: CASSAPTGGYEQYF.

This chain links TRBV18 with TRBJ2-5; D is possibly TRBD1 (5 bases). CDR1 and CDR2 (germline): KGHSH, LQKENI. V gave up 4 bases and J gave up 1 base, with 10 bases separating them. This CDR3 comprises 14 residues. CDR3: CASSLGQGQETQYF. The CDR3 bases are TGTGCCAGCTCACTCGGACAAGGCCAAGAGACCCAGTACTTC.